A single sample gave rise to the 10 T cell receptor beta chains below, sequenced in a study of CD8 T cells in ankylosing spondylitis. General study points: Roughly eight highly homologous variants made up a TCR beta motif, and this motif appeared characteristic of ankylosing spondylitis blood.

These receptors' targets are unknown. From the 5' RACE reads, TCRdb called clonotypes with MiXCR, one entry per CDR3 protein. The repertoire includes some 700,000 distinct CDR3 sequences, 15% to 20% of them detected once, and around a fifth sits in the top ten. The sequenced material came from blood, either unsorted or a sorted T cell fraction (not recorded which). These receptors originate from a male donor with ankylosing spondylitis.

This clonotype turned up a few times. V is TRBV9 and J is TRBJ2-1; 10 bases match TRBD2. Germline V CDR1 and CDR2: SGDLS, YYNGEE. The CDR3 is made up of 16 amino acids. Trimming took 4 bases from V and 3 from J; bases not matched to a gene: 7. CDR3 sequence (DNA): TGTGCCAGCAGCTCTAGCGGGAGAAGTGACTACAATGAGCAGTTCTTC. This codes for CASSSSGRSDYNEQFF.

This clonotype was seen more than once but under ten times. The chain couples TRBV18 to TRBJ1-1; no clear D gene. Trimming took off 4 bases at V and 4 bases at J, with 13 bases between the two ends. This CDR3 is 14 amino acids long. Germline CDR1 reads KGHSH; CDR2 reads LQKENI. The CDR3: CASSHSRGGTEAFF. CDR3 nucleotides: TGTGCCAGCTCACACTCTCGGGGAGGCACTGAAGCTTTCTTT.

Many counts were recorded for this clonotype. The gene calls are TRBV3-1 and TRBJ2-1; D not certain. The length of the CDR3 is 15 residues. Germline loops: CDR1 LGHDT, CDR2 YNNKEL (reference sequence). The V end lost 0 bases, the J end lost 4 bases, and 10 bases lay between the germline ends. CDR3 protein: CASSQETALYNEQFF. CDR3 nucleotide sequence: TGTGCCAGCAGCCAAGAAACAGCTCTTTACAATGAGCAGTTCTTC.

The CDR3 nucleotides read TGCGCCAGCAGCCACCGACAGGGAGGCTACGAGCAGTACTTC. This gives the protein CASSHRQGGYEQYF. V gene TRBV4-1 combines with J gene TRBJ2-7, with D possibly matching TRBD1 (7 bases). V was pared by 3 bases and J by 3 bases, with 12 bases between. Germline V gene data show CDR1 as MGHRA and CDR2 as YSYEKL. The CDR3 has 14 residues.

This clonotype was seen only a few times. This chain joins TRBV29-1 and TRBJ1-2; D not resolved. Germline V CDR1 and CDR2: SQVTM, ANQGSEA. The CDR3 extends over 13 amino acids. V lost 0 bases and J 7 bases, leaving 12 bases between the germline ends. The CDR3 loop is CSVEEEGPSGYTF. Here the CDR3 DNA reads TGCAGCGTTGAAGAGGAGGGTCCATCTGGCTACACCTTC.

The chain combines TRBV6-1 with TRBJ2-2; 12 positions agree with TRBD2. In germline, CDR1 is MNHNS, CDR2 SASEGT. The CDR3 contains 15 residues. Germline trimming cut 8 bases from V and 2 bases from J; bases unmatched to any gene: 3. The CDR3 region is CASSTSGSNTGELFF. The CDR3 DNA reads TGTGCCAGCTCGACTAGCGGGAGTAACACCGGGGAGCTGTTTTTT.

The V and J genes are TRBV30 and TRBJ2-1; D remains unclear. Between the trimmed V and J ends, which lost 0 bases and 6 bases, there was a span of 6 bases. Germline CDR1 is GTSNPN and CDR2 is SVGIG (reference sequence). The length of the CDR3 is 12 residues. In DNA, the CDR3 is TGTGCCTGGAGTGTACTAAGCAATGAGCAGTTCTTC. Encoded protein: CAWSVLSNEQFF.

This clonotype has just a few counts. The V gene is TRBV7-2, the J gene TRBJ2-3; D possibly corresponds to TRBD2 (6 bases). V lost 7 bases and J 3 bases, leaving 17 bases between the germline ends. The CDR3 has 15 residues. The germline V gene has CDR1 SGHTA and CDR2 FQGNSA. The CDR3 protein is CASTRAGLGTDTQYF. CDR3 bases: TGTGCCAGCACCAGGGCGGGGCTGGGGACAGATACGCAGTATTTT.

This clonotype was counted only a few times. The V gene is TRBV5-1, the J gene TRBJ1-1; 7 bases match TRBD1. Germline V CDR1 and CDR2: SGHRS, YFSETQ. V was clipped by 7 bases and J by 0 bases; unmatched bases: 12. This CDR3 has 16 residues. CDR3: CASVPGGGLMNTEAFF. CDR3 bases: TGCGCCAGCGTTCCAGGGGGAGGTCTGATGAACACTGAAGCTTTCTTT.

This clonotype was detected once. The chain joins TRBV12-3 or TRBV12-4 to TRBJ2-5, with a possible D match to TRBD1 (6 bases). CDR3 length: 13 amino acids. Trimming stripped 6 bases from V and 7 bases from J, with 15 bases between. The CDR3 region has the DNA TGTGCCAGCAGCACAGGACAGCCCGGGACCCAGTACTTC. This sequence encodes CASSTGQPGTQYF.